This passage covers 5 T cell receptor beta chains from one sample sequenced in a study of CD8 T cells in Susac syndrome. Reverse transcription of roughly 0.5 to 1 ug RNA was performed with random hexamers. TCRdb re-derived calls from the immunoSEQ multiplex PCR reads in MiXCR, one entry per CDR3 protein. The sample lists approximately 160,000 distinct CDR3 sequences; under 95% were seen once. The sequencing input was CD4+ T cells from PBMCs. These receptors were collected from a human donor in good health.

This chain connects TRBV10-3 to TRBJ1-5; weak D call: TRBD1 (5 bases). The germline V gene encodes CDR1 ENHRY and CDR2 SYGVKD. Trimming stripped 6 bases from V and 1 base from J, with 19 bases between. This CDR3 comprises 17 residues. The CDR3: CAIRGSGGVGSNQPQHF. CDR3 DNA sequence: TGTGCCATCAGAGGTTCCGGGGGGGTGGGAAGCAATCAGCCCCAGCATTTT.

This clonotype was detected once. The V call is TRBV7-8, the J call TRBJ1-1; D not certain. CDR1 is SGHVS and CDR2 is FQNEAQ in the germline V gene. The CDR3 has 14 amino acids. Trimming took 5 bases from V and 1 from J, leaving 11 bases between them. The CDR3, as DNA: TGTGCCAGCAGCCCTAGGGTGGGGAACACTGAAGCTTTCTTT. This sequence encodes CASSPRVGNTEAFF.

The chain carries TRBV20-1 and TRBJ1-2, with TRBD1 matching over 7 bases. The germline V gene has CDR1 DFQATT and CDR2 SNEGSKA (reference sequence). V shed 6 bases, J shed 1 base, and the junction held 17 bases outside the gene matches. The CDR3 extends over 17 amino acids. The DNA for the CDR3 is TGCAGTGCAACCTCCGGGACAGCGACCTCTTTTAACTATGGCTACACCTTC. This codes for CSATSGTATSFNYGYTF.

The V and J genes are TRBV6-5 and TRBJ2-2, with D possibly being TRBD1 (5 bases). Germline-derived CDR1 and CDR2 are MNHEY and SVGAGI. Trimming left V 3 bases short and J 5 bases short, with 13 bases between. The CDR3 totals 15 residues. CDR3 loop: CASSYSGLVTGELFF. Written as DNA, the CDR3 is TGTGCCAGCAGTTATTCAGGGTTGGTTACCGGGGAGCTGTTTTTT.

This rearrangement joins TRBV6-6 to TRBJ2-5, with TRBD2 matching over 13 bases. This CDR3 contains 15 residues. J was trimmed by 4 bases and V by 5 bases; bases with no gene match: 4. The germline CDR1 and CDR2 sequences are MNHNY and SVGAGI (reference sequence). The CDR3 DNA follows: TGTGCCAGCAGTCGGACTAGCGGGAGTGGAGAGACCCAGTACTTC. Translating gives CASSRTSGSGETQYF.